The clone carrying this TCR beta chain was seen a handful of times. TCRdb ran MiXCR on the 5' RACE reads and lists one entry per CDR3 protein. This sample carries about 270,000 distinct CDR3 sequences, 15% to 20% of them seen once, and the ten largest clones take approximately 23%. The data were obtained in a study of T-cell memory formation after mild COVID-19. Trimming took 3 bases from V and 7 from J, leaving 13 bases between them. Germline V gene data show CDR1 as DFQATT and CDR2 as SNEGSKA (reference sequence). The CDR3 sequence is 13 residues long. The sequencing sample was made of PBMCs or a T cell subset sorted from them (not recorded which). The rearrangement joins TRBV20-1 to TRBJ2-1; D unclear. The receptor comes from a man between 18 and 35 years old who had mild COVID-19 (a few samples of this study predate the infection). Cell type and time point are not known. The CDR3 region has the DNA TGCAGTGCTAGGAGAAGAACTACTAATGAGCAGTTCTTC. This translates into CSARRRTTNEQFF.